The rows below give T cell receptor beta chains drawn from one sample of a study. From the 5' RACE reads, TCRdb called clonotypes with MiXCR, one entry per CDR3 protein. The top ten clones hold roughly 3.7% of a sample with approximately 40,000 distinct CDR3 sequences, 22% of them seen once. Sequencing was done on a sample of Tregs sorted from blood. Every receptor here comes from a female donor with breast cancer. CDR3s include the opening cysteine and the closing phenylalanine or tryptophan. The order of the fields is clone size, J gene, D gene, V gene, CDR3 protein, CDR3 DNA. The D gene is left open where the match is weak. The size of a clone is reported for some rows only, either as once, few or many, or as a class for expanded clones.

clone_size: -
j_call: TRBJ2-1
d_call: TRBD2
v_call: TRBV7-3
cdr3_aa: CATAAGVDNEQFF
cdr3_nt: TGTGCCACCGCGGCGGGAGTCGACAATGAGCAGTTCTTC

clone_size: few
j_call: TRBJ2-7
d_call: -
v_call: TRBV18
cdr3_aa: CASSGPRAYEQYF
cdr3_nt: TGTGCCAGCTCAGGTCCGAGGGCCTACGAGCAGTACTTC

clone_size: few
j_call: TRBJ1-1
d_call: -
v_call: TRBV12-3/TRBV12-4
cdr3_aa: CASSLAPGHENTEAFF
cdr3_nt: TGTGCCAGCAGTTTAGCCCCTGGTCACGAAAACACTGAAGCTTTCTTT

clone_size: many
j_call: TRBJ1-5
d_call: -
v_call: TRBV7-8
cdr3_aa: CASSLAGGHSNQPQHF
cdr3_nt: TGTGCCAGCAGCTTAGCGGGGGGCCACAGCAATCAGCCCCAGCATTTT

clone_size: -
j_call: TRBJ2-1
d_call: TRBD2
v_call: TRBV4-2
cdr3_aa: CASSQVLAGGHNEQFF
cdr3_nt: TGTGCCAGCAGCCAAGTACTAGCGGGAGGACACAATGAGCAGTTCTTC

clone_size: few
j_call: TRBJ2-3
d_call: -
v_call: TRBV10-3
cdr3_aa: CAISESVARHTDTQYF
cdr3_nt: TGTGCCATCAGTGAGTCCGTGGCCAGACACACAGATACGCAGTATTTT

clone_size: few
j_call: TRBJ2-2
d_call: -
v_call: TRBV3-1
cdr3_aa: CASRQRRDPTGELFF
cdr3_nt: TGTGCCAGCAGACAACGAAGGGACCCCACCGGGGAGCTGTTTTTT

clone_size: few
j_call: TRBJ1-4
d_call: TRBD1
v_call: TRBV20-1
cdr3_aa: CSARVRDRVEKLFF
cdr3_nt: TGCAGTGCTAGAGTCCGGGACAGGGTGGAAAAACTGTTTTTT

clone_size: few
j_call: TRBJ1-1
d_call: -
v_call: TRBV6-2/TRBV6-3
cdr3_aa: CASSYIQNQAFF
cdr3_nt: TGTGCCAGCAGTTACATCCAGAACCAAGCTTTCTTT

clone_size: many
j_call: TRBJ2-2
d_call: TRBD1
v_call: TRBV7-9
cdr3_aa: CASSSAGGFTGELFF
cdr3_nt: TGTGCCAGCAGCTCCGCAGGGGGTTTCACCGGGGAGCTGTTTTTT

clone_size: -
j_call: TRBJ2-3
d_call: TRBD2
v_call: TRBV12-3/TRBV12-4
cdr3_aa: CASGFLAGELTDTQYF
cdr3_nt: TGTGCCAGCGGTTTTCTAGCGGGAGAGCTCACAGATACGCAGTATTTT

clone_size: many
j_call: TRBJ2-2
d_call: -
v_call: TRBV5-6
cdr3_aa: CASSLAGQGPTGELFF
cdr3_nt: TGTGCCAGCAGCTTGGCCGGGCAGGGCCCCACCGGGGAGCTGTTTTTT

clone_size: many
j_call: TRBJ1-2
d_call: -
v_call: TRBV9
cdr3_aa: CASSVVTGFGYTF
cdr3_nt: TGTGCCAGCAGCGTAGTGACGGGTTTTGGCTACACCTTC

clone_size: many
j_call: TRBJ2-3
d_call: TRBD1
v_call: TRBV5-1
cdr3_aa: CASSGITGGLGITDTQYF
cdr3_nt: TGCGCCAGCAGCGGAATAACAGGGGGCTTGGGAATCACAGATACGCAGTATTTT

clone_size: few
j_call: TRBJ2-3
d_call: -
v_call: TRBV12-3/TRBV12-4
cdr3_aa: CASSRDTQLTDTQYF
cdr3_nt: TGTGCCAGCAGTCGGGACACCCAATTAACAGATACGCAGTATTTT

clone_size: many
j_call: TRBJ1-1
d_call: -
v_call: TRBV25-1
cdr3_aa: CASTPWGYSNTEAFF
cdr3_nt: TGTGCCAGCACCCCCTGGGGGTATTCGAACACTGAAGCTTTCTTT

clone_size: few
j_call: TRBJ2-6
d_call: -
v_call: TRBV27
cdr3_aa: CASSNSFGANVLTF
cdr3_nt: TGTGCCAGCAGCAACAGCTTTGGGGCCAACGTCCTGACTTTC

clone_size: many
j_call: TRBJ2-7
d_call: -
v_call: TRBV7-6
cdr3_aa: CASSPRAARAYEQYF
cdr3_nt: TGTGCCAGCAGCCCTCGGGCAGCGAGGGCCTACGAGCAGTACTTC

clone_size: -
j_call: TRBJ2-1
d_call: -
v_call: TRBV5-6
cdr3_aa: CASSLGGSWGDEQFF
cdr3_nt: TGTGCCAGCAGCTTGGGCGGAAGTTGGGGCGATGAGCAGTTCTTC

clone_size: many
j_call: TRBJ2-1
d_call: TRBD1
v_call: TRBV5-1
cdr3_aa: CASSLAFGQTGVGYNEQFF
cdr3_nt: TGCGCCAGCAGCTTGGCCTTTGGGCAGACAGGGGTTGGCTACAATGAGCAGTTCTTC

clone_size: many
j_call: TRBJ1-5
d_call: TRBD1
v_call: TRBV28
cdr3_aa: CASSIQGNQPQHF
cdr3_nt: TGTGCCAGCAGTATACAGGGGAATCAGCCCCAGCATTTT

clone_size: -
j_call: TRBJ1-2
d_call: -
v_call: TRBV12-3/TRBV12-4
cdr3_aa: CASSFRGSAYGYTF
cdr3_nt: TGTGCCAGCAGTTTCCGGGGATCGGCCTACGGCTACACCTTC

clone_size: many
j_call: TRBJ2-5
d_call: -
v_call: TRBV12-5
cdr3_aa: CASGLGLADRETQYF
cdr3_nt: TGTGCTAGTGGTTTGGGGTTAGCGGACAGGGAGACCCAGTACTTC

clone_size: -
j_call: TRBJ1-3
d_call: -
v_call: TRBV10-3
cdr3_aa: CAISAETHSGNTIYF
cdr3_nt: TGTGCCATCAGTGCGGAGACCCACTCTGGAAACACCATATATTTT

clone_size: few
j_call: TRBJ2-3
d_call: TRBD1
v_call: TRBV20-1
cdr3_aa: CSARDGGQGNADTRYF
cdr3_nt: TGCAGTGCTAGAGACGGGGGACAGGGGAATGCAGATACGCGGTATTTT

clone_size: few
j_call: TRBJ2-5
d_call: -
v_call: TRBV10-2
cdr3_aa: CASSVGRETETQYF
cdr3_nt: TGCGCCAGCAGTGTCGGTCGGGAGACAGAGACCCAGTACTTC

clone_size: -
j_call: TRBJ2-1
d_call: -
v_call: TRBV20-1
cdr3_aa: CSARDSRASDYNEQFF
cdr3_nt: TGCAGTGCTAGAGACTCCCGGGCTAGCGATTACAATGAGCAGTTCTTC

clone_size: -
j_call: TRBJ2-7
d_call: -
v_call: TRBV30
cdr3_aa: CAWSSDSYEQYF
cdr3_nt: TGTGCCTGGTCGTCGGACTCCTACGAGCAGTACTTC

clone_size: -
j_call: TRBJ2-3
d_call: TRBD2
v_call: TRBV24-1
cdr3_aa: CATSEGSGRAIDTQYF
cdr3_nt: TGTGCCACCAGTGAGGGTAGCGGGAGGGCCATAGATACGCAGTATTTT

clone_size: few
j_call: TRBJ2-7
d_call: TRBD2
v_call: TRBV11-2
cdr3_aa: CASSLALAGTFYEQYF
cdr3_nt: TGTGCCAGCAGCTTAGCACTAGCGGGGACCTTCTACGAGCAGTACTTC

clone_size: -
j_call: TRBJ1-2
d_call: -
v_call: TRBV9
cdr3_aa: CAGSPGQRTNYGYTF
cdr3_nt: TGTGCCGGCAGCCCAGGACAGCGAACGAACTATGGCTACACCTTC

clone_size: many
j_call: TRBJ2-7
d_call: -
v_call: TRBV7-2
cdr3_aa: CASSAEHYEQYF
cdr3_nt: TGTGCCAGCAGCGCGGAGCACTACGAGCAGTACTTC

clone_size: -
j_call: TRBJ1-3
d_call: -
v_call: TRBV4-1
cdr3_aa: CASSRVPGNSGNTIYF
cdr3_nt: TGCGCCAGCAGCCGAGTCCCGGGCAACTCTGGAAACACCATATATTTT

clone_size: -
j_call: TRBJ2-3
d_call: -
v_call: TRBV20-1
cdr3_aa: CSASGGQGMYTDTQYF
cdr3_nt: TGCAGTGCTAGCGGTGGGCAGGGGATGTACACAGATACGCAGTATTTT

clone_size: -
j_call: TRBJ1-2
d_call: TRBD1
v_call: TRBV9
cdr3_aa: CASSAHPGTGINNYGYTF
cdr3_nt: TGTGCCAGCAGCGCTCATCCAGGGACAGGGATCAATAACTATGGCTACACCTTC

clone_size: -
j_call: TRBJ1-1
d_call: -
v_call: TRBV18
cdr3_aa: CASSAAGGSMNTEAFF
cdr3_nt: TGTGCCAGCTCGGCGGCGGGGGGATCCATGAACACTGAAGCTTTCTTT

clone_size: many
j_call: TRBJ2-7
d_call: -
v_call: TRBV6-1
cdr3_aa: CATWLDPKFYEQYF
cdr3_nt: TGTGCCACCTGGTTGGACCCAAAATTCTACGAGCAGTACTTC

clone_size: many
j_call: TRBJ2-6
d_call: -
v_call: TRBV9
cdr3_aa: CASSAHPTGNSGANVLTF
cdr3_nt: TGTGCCAGCAGCGCCCATCCGACGGGGAACTCTGGGGCCAACGTCCTGACTTTC

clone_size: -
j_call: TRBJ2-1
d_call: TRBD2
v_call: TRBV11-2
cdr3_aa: CASSLVIGTSAYNEQFF
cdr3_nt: TGTGCCAGCAGCTTAGTCATCGGGACTAGCGCCTACAATGAGCAGTTCTTC

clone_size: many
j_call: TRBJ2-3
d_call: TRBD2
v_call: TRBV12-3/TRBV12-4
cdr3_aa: CASIPWATSGSISTDTQYF
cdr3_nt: TGTGCCAGCATTCCGTGGGCGACTAGCGGGAGTATTAGCACAGATACGCAGTATTTT

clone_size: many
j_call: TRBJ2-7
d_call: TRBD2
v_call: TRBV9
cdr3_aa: CASSVGSGAGYEQYF
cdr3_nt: TGTGCCAGCAGCGTGGGTAGCGGGGCCGGCTACGAGCAGTACTTC

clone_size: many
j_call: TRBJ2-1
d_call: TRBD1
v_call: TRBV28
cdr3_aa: CASSHRDSYNEQFF
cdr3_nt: TGTGCCAGCAGCCACCGGGACAGTTACAATGAGCAGTTCTTC

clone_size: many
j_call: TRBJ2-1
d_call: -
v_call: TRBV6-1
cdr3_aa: CASSEIGTPPYNEQFF
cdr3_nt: TGTGCCAGCAGCGAGATTGGGACGCCCCCTTACAATGAGCAGTTCTTC

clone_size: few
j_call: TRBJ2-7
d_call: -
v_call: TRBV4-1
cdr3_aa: CASSQANGVYEQYF
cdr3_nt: TGCGCCAGCAGCCAAGCTAACGGGGTATACGAGCAGTACTTC

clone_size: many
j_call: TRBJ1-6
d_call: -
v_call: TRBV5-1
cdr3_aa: CASSLASRSPLHF
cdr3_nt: TGCGCCAGCAGCTTGGCGAGTAGGTCACCCCTCCACTTT

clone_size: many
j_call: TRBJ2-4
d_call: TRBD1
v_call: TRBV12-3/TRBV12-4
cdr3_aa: CASSPQGQALAKNIQYF
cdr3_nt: TGTGCCAGCAGTCCTCAGGGACAGGCGCTAGCCAAAAACATTCAGTACTTC

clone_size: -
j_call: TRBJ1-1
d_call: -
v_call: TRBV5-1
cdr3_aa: CASSSEGNTEAFF
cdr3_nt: TGCGCCAGCAGCTCCGAAGGGAACACTGAAGCTTTCTTT

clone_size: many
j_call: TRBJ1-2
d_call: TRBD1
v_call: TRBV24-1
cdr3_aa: CATSEPGQGLHGYTF
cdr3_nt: TGTGCCACCAGTGAACCGGGACAGGGGTTGCATGGCTACACCTTC

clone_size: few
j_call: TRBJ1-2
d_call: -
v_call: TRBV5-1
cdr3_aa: CASSLVGPEGYGYTF
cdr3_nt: TGCGCCAGCAGCTTGGTTGGGCCGGAGGGTTATGGCTACACCTTC

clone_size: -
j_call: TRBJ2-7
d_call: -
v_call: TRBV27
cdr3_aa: CASSALTGTYEQYF
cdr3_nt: TGTGCCAGCAGTGCCTTGACAGGAACCTACGAGCAGTACTTC

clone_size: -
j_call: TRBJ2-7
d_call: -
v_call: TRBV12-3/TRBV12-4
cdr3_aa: CASGPTRGAYEQYF
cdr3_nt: TGTGCCAGCGGCCCAACTAGGGGGGCCTACGAGCAGTACTTC

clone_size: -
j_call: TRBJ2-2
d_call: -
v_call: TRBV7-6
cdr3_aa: CASSLLRTKGTGELLF
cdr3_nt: TGTGCCAGCAGCCTCCTCCGGACCAAAGGAACCGGGGAGCTGCTTTTT

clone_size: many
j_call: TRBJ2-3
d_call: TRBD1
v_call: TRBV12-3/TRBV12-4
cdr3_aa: CASDRTGDTQYF
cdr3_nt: TGTGCCAGCGATCGGACAGGAGATACGCAGTATTTT

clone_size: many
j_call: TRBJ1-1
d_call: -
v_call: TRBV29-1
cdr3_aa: CSVGLRDTEAFF
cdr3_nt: TGCAGCGTTGGTCTTAGGGACACTGAAGCTTTCTTT

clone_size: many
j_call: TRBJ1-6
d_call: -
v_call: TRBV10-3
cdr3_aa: CAISDWAEGSYNSPLHF
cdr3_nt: TGTGCCATCAGTGACTGGGCGGAGGGCTCCTATAATTCACCCCTCCACTTT

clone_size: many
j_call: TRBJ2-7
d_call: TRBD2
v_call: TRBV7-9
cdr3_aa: CASSPAFGGSYEQYF
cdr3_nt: TGTGCCAGCAGCCCAGCCTTTGGCGGGAGCTACGAGCAGTACTTC

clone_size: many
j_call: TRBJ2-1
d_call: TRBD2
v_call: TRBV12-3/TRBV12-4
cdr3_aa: CASSLGTSNEQFF
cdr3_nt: TGTGCCAGCAGTTTAGGGACTAGTAATGAGCAGTTCTTC